This TCR beta chain came from a study of blood T cell repertoires in COVID-19. About the research overall: COVID-19 samples, acute and convalescent, were from the United States, Italy and Spain. T cells, B-cell-depleted T cells, or PBMCs supplied cDNA or gDNA.

Per the original data handling: How many nucleated cells were present was estimated from reference gene primer amplification. Repertoires were generated with immunoSEQ multiplex PCR, while TCRdb's copy carries only in-frame clones and drops some. The V and J calls and clone size are taken from that table; D and trimming were inferred from the DNA. The sample includes more than 65,000 clones, approximately 80% of them seen just once. CDR1 GTSNPN and CDR2 SVGIG come from the germline V gene (reference sequence). Trimming left V 2 bases short and J 6 bases short, with 10 bases between. The CDR3 extends over 13 amino acids.

The TCR comes from a man between 60 and 75 years old with active or convalescent COVID-19. The material sequenced was peripheral blood. This chain links TRBV30 with TRBJ2-2, with D unclear. CDR3 loop: CAWSFPGAGELFF. The CDR3 region has the DNA TGTGCCTGGAGTTTTCCAGGTGCCGGGGAGCTGTTTTTT.